These T cell receptor beta chains were read from a single sample in a study of spatial heterogeneity in lung cancer. TCRdb processed the 5' RACE reads anew with MiXCR; each CDR3 protein has one entry. The table shows around 9,300 distinct CDR3 sequences, with approximately 5.1% occurring only once. Source: lung tumor tissue, taken at surgery. The receptors were gathered from a female donor with early-stage non-small cell lung cancer. The CDR3 runs from the conserved cysteine through the conserved F or W. The order of the fields is clone size, J gene, D gene, V gene, CDR3 DNA, CDR3 protein. The D gene is left open where the match is weak. Clone size is given for some rows only: seen once, a few or many times, or a class if the clone is expanded.

many,TRBJ2-3,NA,TRBV7-2,TGTGCCAGCAGCTTTCTCGGGAGCAGGGGATTCACAGATACGCAGTATTTT,CASSFLGSRGFTDTQYF
many,TRBJ1-2,NA,TRBV7-2,TGTGCCAGCAGCCCCCGATCGCGGCCGGATTATTATGGCTACACCTTC,CASSPRSRPDYYGYTF
NA,TRBJ2-1,NA,TRBV10-3,TGTGCCATCAGGGCGGTCTCGACTTCCTACAATGAGCAGTTCTTC,CAIRAVSTSYNEQFF
many,TRBJ1-2,TRBD1,TRBV16,TGTGCCAGCAGCCCCCGGACAGGGACTGGCTACACCTTC,CASSPRTGTGYTF
many,TRBJ1-2,NA,TRBV10-3,TGTGCCATCAGTGAGTCCTCCGGACGCCAATGGGTATATGGCTACACCTTC,CAISESSGRQWVYGYTF
many,TRBJ2-7,TRBD2,TRBV6-2/TRBV6-3,TGTGCCAGCAGTTTAGCGGGCCTAACCTACGAGCAGTACTTC,CASSLAGLTYEQYF
many,TRBJ1-6,NA,TRBV12-3/TRBV12-4,TGTGCCAGCAGTTTAGGGGGTTTACACTCACCCCTCCACTTT,CASSLGGLHSPLHF
medium-sized,TRBJ1-2,NA,TRBV6-6,TGTGCCAGCAGTTACCGGGAGCGCAACTATGGCTACACCTTC,CASSYRERNYGYTF
many,TRBJ1-2,TRBD1,TRBV10-2,TGCGCCAGCAGTGGCCCTCGACAGGGTTTACACTATGGCTACACCTTC,CASSGPRQGLHYGYTF
many,TRBJ2-7,NA,TRBV9,TGTGCCAGCAGCGTAGACCCCCGGCAGGACGAGCAGTACTTC,CASSVDPRQDEQYF
many,TRBJ2-3,TRBD2,TRBV24-1,TGTGCCACCAGTGACAGCGGGAGAGGTGATACGCAGTATTTT,CATSDSGRGDTQYF
many,TRBJ2-3,NA,TRBV2,TGTGCCAGCAGGACAGTCTTTACTAGCACAGATACGCAGTATTTT,CASRTVFTSTDTQYF
many,TRBJ2-2,TRBD1,TRBV18,TGTGCCAGCTCACCACAGGGGGCGTACACCGGGGAGCTGTTTTTT,CASSPQGAYTGELFF
once,TRBJ2-3,TRBD2,TRBV5-8,TGTGCCAGCAGCTTTACTAGCGGGGCTACAGATACGCAGTATTTT,CASSFTSGATDTQYF
many,TRBJ1-1,NA,TRBV4-3,TGCGCCAGCAGCCAAGATGAAGACACTGAAGCTTTCTTT,CASSQDEDTEAFF
many,TRBJ2-3,NA,TRBV7-3,TGTGCCAGCAGCTTAGAGGGGAGGAGGACAGATACGCAGTATTTT,CASSLEGRRTDTQYF
many,TRBJ2-7,TRBD2,TRBV20-1,TGCAGTGCTAAACTAATAGCGGGAGACTTCCCCAACCATTACGAGCAGTACTTC,CSAKLIAGDFPNHYEQYF
many,TRBJ2-7,NA,TRBV19,TGTGCCAGTAGTAGGACAGAAACATCCTACGAGCAGTACTTC,CASSRTETSYEQYF
few,TRBJ2-7,NA,TRBV6-6,TGTGCCAGCAGCCTACAAGTCGGGGCGGGATTCTCCTACGAGCAGTACTTC,CASSLQVGAGFSYEQYF
many,TRBJ2-7,TRBD1,TRBV9,TGTGCCAGCAGCGTAGATCCGGGACAGATCTACGAGCAGTACTTC,CASSVDPGQIYEQYF
many,TRBJ2-5,NA,TRBV5-5,TGTGCCAGCAGCTTGGCTAACCAAGAGACCCAGTACTTC,CASSLANQETQYF
many,TRBJ1-2,TRBD1,TRBV5-1,TGCGCCAGCAGCTTGGCCGGGACAGGGAATATAGGCTACACCTTC,CASSLAGTGNIGYTF
many,TRBJ2-2,NA,TRBV6-2/TRBV6-3,TGTGCCAGCAGTATACAGGGCGGTGCGACCGGGGAGCTGTTTTTT,CASSIQGGATGELFF
NA,TRBJ1-1,NA,TRBV20-1,TGCAGTGCTAGAGACCGGCGCGGATTGAACACTGAAGCTTTCTTT,CSARDRRGLNTEAFF
many,TRBJ2-5,NA,TRBV4-2,TGTGCCAGCAGCCAAGTAGCGTCCCTGGGGGAGACCCAGTACTTC,CASSQVASLGETQYF
many,TRBJ1-3,TRBD1,TRBV4-3,TGCGCCAGCAGCCAAACTAGACAGGGGCTGGCTGGAAACACCATATATTTT,CASSQTRQGLAGNTIYF
many,TRBJ2-2,TRBD1,TRBV4-2,TGTGCCAGCAGCCACCCTCCGACAGGGGGGGCCGGGGAGCTGTTTTTT,CASSHPPTGGAGELFF
many,TRBJ2-5,NA,TRBV12-3/TRBV12-4,TGTGCCAGCAGTCGGGCAGGGAACCAAGAGACCCAGTACTTC,CASSRAGNQETQYF
many,TRBJ1-4,NA,TRBV7-2,TGTGCCAGCAGCTTAGTTGGGGGTGAAAAACTGTTTTTT,CASSLVGGEKLFF
few,TRBJ1-5,TRBD1,TRBV6-1,TGTGCCAGCAGTGAAGACCAAGGTCAGGGGGCTAAGCCCCAGCATTTT,CASSEDQGQGAKPQHF
few,TRBJ2-7,NA,TRBV21-1,TGTGCCAGCAGCAATGATACTAGCGGGTCCCACGAGCAGTACTTC,CASSNDTSGSHEQYF
many,TRBJ2-1,TRBD2,TRBV5-1,TGCGCCAGCAGCTCCGGGACTAGCAACAATGAGCAGTTCTTC,CASSSGTSNNEQFF
many,TRBJ2-5,TRBD2,TRBV6-5,TGTGCCAGCAGTCCGACTAGCGGAGGAGAGACCCAGTACTTC,CASSPTSGGETQYF
many,TRBJ1-2,NA,TRBV6-5,TGTGCCAGCAGAATAAGTAAAGGAGGACAGACCTCCCTCTTC,CASRISKGGQTSLF
many,TRBJ1-6,NA,TRBV5-6,TGTGCCAGCAGCTTGGGACGTCAGATCTCCCTCCACTTT,CASSLGRQISLHF
few,TRBJ2-3,TRBD2,TRBV7-2,TGTGCCAGCAGCTTGGGACTAGCGGTGACTCGCACAGATACGCAGTATTTT,CASSLGLAVTRTDTQYF
once,TRBJ2-1,NA,TRBV20-1,TGCAGTGCTAGAGACCGGGTTTCCTACAATGAGCAGTTCTTC,CSARDRVSYNEQFF
many,TRBJ2-1,NA,TRBV20-1,TGCAGTGCCGGATGGGGGGGCGGGAGAATGGATGAGCAGTTCTTC,CSAGWGGGRMDEQFF
many,TRBJ2-7,NA,TRBV7-6,TGTGCCAGCAGTAGTGGGGCTAGCAGCACCCACGAGCAGTACTTC,CASSSGASSTHEQYF
medium-sized,TRBJ1-2,NA,TRBV29-1,TGCAGCGTTGAAGCGGAACCGGGCTACACCTTC,CSVEAEPGYTF
many,TRBJ1-5,NA,TRBV7-9,TGTGCCAGCAGCCCGGGGACGGACAATCAGCCCCAGCATTTT,CASSPGTDNQPQHF
medium-sized,TRBJ1-1,TRBD1,TRBV29-1,TGCAGCGTCAAATCCGGGACAGGGAACACTGAAGCTTTCTTT,CSVKSGTGNTEAFF
medium-sized,TRBJ1-5,NA,TRBV15,TGTGCCACATCCGCCCCGGGGGCGCCTAATCAGCCCCAGCATTTT,CATSAPGAPNQPQHF
few,TRBJ1-1,NA,TRBV20-1,TGCAGTGCTAGAGATGGGAGAAATCCCTCCTCGAACACTGAAGCTTTCTTT,CSARDGRNPSSNTEAFF
medium-sized,TRBJ2-3,TRBD2,TRBV20-1,TGCAGTGCTAAGTTGGCGGGAGGGCCAGATACGCAGTATTTT,CSAKLAGGPDTQYF
many,TRBJ2-2,NA,TRBV6-2/TRBV6-3,TGTGCCAGCAGAACAGGTGCCTATGACACCGGGGAGCTGTTTTTT,CASRTGAYDTGELFF
many,TRBJ2-5,NA,TRBV7-3,TGTGCCAGCAGCTTTAGCAGGGAAGAGACCCAGTACTTC,CASSFSREETQYF
many,TRBJ2-7,TRBD1,TRBV3-1,TGTGCCAGCAGCCAAGATCTTTGGACAGGGACTTACGAGCAGTACTTC,CASSQDLWTGTYEQYF
many,TRBJ2-4,NA,TRBV11-2,TGTGCCAGCAGCCCAAGATGGACAGATAAAAACATTCAGTACTTC,CASSPRWTDKNIQYF
many,TRBJ2-3,NA,TRBV20-1,TGCAGTGCTAGAGATCCGAACACAGATACGCAGTATTTT,CSARDPNTDTQYF
many,TRBJ1-2,NA,TRBV10-3,TGTGCCATCAGTGGGGAAGGTTGGACCTATGGCTACACCTTC,CAISGEGWTYGYTF
many,TRBJ1-2,TRBD1,TRBV7-8,TGTGCCAGCAGTCAAGAAGAGGGACAGCGCTACACCTTC,CASSQEEGQRYTF
many,TRBJ2-6,NA,TRBV6-1,TGTGCCAGCAAGGAAGGGGCGATTGGGGCCAACGTCCTGACTTTC,CASKEGAIGANVLTF
many,TRBJ2-2,TRBD2,TRBV7-9,TGTGCCAGCAGCCCAGGACTAGACGCGAACACCGGGGAGCTGTTTTTT,CASSPGLDANTGELFF
few,TRBJ1-2,NA,TRBV5-1,TGCGCCAGCAGCTTGGAGATTAGCTATGGCTACACCTTC,CASSLEISYGYTF
many,TRBJ2-2,TRBD2,TRBV28,TGTGCCAGCAGTGGGGGACTAGCGGAAAACACCGGGGAGCTGTTTTTT,CASSGGLAENTGELFF
many,TRBJ1-2,TRBD1,TRBV6-5,TGTGCCAGCAGTCAGGGGGCGCGATATGGCTACACCTTC,CASSQGARYGYTF
many,TRBJ2-1,TRBD2,TRBV7-3,TGTGCCAGCAGCGAAGGACTAGCATCCTACAATGAGCAGTTCTTC,CASSEGLASYNEQFF
many,TRBJ1-2,NA,TRBV5-5,TGTGCCAGCAGCTTGGCCTCAGGAGATGATGGCTACACCTTC,CASSLASGDDGYTF